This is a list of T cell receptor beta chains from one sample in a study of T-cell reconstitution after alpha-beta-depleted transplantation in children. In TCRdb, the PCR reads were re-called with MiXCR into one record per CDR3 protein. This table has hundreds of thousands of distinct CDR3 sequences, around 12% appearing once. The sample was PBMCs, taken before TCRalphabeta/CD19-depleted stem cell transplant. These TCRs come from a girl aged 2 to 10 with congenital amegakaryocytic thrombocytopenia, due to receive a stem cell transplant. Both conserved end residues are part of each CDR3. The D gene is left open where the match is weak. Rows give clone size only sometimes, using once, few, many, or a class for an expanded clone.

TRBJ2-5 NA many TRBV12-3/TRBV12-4 CASSRETQYF TGTGCCAGCAGCCGAGAGACCCAGTACTTC
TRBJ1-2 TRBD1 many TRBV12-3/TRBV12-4 CASSKDRAAGYTF TGTGCCAGCAGTAAGGACAGGGCGGCTGGCTACACCTTC
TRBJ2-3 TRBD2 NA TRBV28 CASSFSGLAGERGGQYF TGTGCCAGCAGTTTCTCTGGGCTAGCGGGAGAAAGAGGAGGGCAGTATTTT
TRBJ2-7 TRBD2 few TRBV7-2 CASSLGGAGASREQYF TGTGCCAGCAGCTTAGGAGGGGCGGGAGCATCGAGGGAGCAGTACTTC
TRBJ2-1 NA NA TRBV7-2 CASSLGELGYEQFF TGTGCCAGCAGCTTAGGGGAACTAGGTTATGAGCAGTTCTTC
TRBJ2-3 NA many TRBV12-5 CASGLRAGATDTQYF TGTGCTAGTGGTTTACGGGCAGGGGCCACAGATACGCAGTATTTT
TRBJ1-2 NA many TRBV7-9 CASSLLGANYGYTF TGTGCCAGCAGCTTACTTGGAGCTAACTATGGCTACACCTTC
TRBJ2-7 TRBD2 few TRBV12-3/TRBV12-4 CASSLSSGSAEQYF TGTGCCAGCAGTTTAAGTAGCGGGAGCGCCGAGCAGTACTTC
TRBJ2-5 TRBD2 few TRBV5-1 CASSSESGRGETQYF TGCGCCAGCAGCTCCGAGAGCGGGAGGGGAGAGACCCAGTACTTC
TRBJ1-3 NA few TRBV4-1 CASSQVGKHRTSSGNTIYF TGCGCCAGCAGCCAAGTAGGCAAACACAGGACGAGCTCTGGAAACACCATATATTTT
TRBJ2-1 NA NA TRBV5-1 CASSLGDIAYPYNEQFF TGCGCCAGCAGCTTGGGGGACATAGCGTACCCCTACAATGAGCAGTTCTTC
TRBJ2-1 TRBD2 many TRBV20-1 CSATHLAGAYNEQFF TGCAGTGCTACTCACCTGGCGGGAGCCTACAATGAGCAGTTCTTC
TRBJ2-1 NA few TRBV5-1 CASGRNAGKQFF TGCGCCAGCGGCCGGAACGCGGGAAAGCAGTTCTTC
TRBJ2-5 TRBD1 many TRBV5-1 CASSTDRGRETQYF TGCGCCAGCAGCACGGACAGGGGGCGTGAGACCCAGTACTTC
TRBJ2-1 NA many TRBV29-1 CSVESSGGDEQFF TGCAGCGTTGAGTCGTCAGGGGGGGATGAGCAGTTCTTC
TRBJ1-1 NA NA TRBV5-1 CASSFGPENTEAFF TGCGCCAGCAGCTTCGGGCCGGAGAACACTGAAGCTTTCTTT
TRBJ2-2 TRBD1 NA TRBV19 CASSILDRDTGELFF TGTGCCAGTAGTATCCTCGACAGGGACACCGGGGAGCTGTTTTTT